This entry lists 16 T cell receptor beta chains sequenced from one sample in a study of post-analysis software for immune sequencing data. Study observations and caveats: Four to six TRBV segments were more frequent in patients than controls; TRBV5-6, TRBV5-1 and TRBV20-1 belonged to this group.

Their cognate antigens are unknown. Researchers reported that TCR beta cDNA libraries carried unique molecular identifiers. TCRdb re-called the PCR reads with MiXCR, one entry per CDR3 protein. Altogether a few hundred thousand distinct CDR3 sequences are present, about a third being singletons, with the ten largest covering roughly an eighth. The sequencing sample was made of blood. Every receptor here comes from a girl between 5 and 17 years old with multiple sclerosis.

This clonotype appeared a few times. A read error may explain this, as a much larger clone is one base away. The chain uses TRBV15 and TRBJ1-4; D uncertain. This CDR3 contains 13 residues. From germline, CDR1 is LNHNV and CDR2 YYDKDF (reference sequence). Here the CDR3 reads CATSRFPGEKRFF. CDR3 nucleotide sequence: TGTGCCACCAGCAGATTCCCTGGGGAAAAACGGTTTTTT.

The V call is TRBV9, the J call TRBJ2-1; a possible D gene is TRBD1 (6 bases). The CDR3 length is 16 residues. V was trimmed by 4 bases and J by 1 base, leaving 15 bases between them. The V gene's germline CDR1 is SGDLS and CDR2 YYNGEE. CDR3 amino acids: CASSPRPGTSYNEQFF. The CDR3 coding sequence is TGTGCCAGCAGCCCTCGGCCGGGGACATCCTACAATGAGCAGTTCTTC.

The chain is built from TRBV7-8 and TRBJ2-3, with 8 bases matching TRBD2. The trim removed 3 bases at V and 5 bases at J, leaving 10 bases unmatched. CDR1 is SGHVS and CDR2 is FQNEAQ in the germline V gene. The CDR3 loop spans 16 amino acids. The CDR3 protein is CASSFLFGGDGDTQYF. CDR3 sequence (DNA): TGTGCCAGCAGCTTCCTGTTCGGGGGGGATGGAGATACGCAGTATTTT.

This chain uses TRBV20-1 with TRBJ2-1, with 10 bases fitting TRBD1. With 3 bases clipped from V and 6 bases from J, the junction kept 5 bases outside the gene matches. Germline CDR1 reads DFQATT; CDR2 reads SNEGSKA (reference sequence). There are 14 residues in the CDR3. The CDR3 bases are TGCAGTGCTAGGTCGGACAGGGGGTCCAATGAGCAGTTCTTC. This codes for CSARSDRGSNEQFF.

This clonotype showed up just a few times. This chain uses TRBV5-1 with TRBJ2-1; TRBD1 aligns across 8 bases. The CDR3 consists of 15 residues. Germline values: CDR1 SGHRS, CDR2 YFSETQ. V was clipped by 4 bases and J by 0 bases; unmatched bases: 3. The DNA for the CDR3 is TGCGCCAGCAGCCCGACAGGGGACTCCTACAATGAGCAGTTCTTC. Residues: CASSPTGDSYNEQFF. Full variable domain (remainder filled in from reference TRBV5-1 and TRBJ2-1): KAGVTQTPRYLIKTRGQQVTLSCSPISGHRSVSWYQQTPGQGLQFLFEYFSETQRNKGNFPGRFSGRQFSNSRSEMNVSTLELGDSALYLCASSPTGDSYNEQFFGPGTRLTVL.

The V call is TRBV4-2, the J call TRBJ2-2, with 11 bases lining up with TRBD2. CDR3 size: 21 residues. Germline V gene data show CDR1 as LGHNA and CDR2 as YNFKEQ. With 1 base clipped from V and 6 bases from J, the junction kept 19 bases outside the gene matches. This CDR3 is CASSQAVRLAGGVPRAGELFF. The CDR3 DNA reads TGTGCCAGCAGCCAAGCGGTTCGTCTAGCGGGGGGAGTCCCCAGAGCCGGGGAGCTGTTTTTT.

The chain is built from TRBV3-1 and TRBJ2-1, with 7 bases fitting TRBD1. The CDR3 covers 13 residues. Germline values: CDR1 LGHDT, CDR2 YNNKEL (reference sequence). V dropped 8 bases and J dropped 8; count of bases not matched to a gene: 9. CDR3 sequence: CASETGTSDEQFF. The CDR3 coding sequence is TGTGCCAGCGAGACAGGGACCTCGGATGAGCAGTTCTTC.

This clonotype was seen a handful of times. V usage is TRBV7-2 and J usage is TRBJ2-4, with 7 bases lining up with TRBD1. CDR3 size: 16 residues. V lost 6 bases, J lost 0 bases, and 8 bases stayed unmatched. Germline values: CDR1 SGHTA, CDR2 FQGNSA. As DNA, the CDR3 is TGTGCCAGCAGGAGACAGGGCCAGTTAGCCAAAAACATTCAGTACTTC. Translating it yields CASRRQGQLAKNIQYF.

The genes are TRBV4-2 and TRBJ2-1; TRBD2 matches 13 bases. The CDR3 is 16 amino acids. Trimming removed 0 bases from V and 7 bases from J; junction bases left unmatched: 3. Germline CDR1 LGHNA, CDR2 YNFKEQ. Here the CDR3 DNA reads TGTGCCAGCAGCCAAGAAGGGGGACTAGCGGGGAATGAGCAGTTCTTC. Translation gives CASSQEGGLAGNEQFF.

This clonotype was picked up a small number of times. V and J are TRBV10-3 and TRBJ1-2; D may be TRBD1 (5 bases). The CDR3 sequence is 12 residues long. Germline V CDR1 and CDR2: ENHRY, SYGVKD. V lost 5 bases and J 8 bases, leaving 12 bases between the germline ends. The CDR3 is CAISRDGLGYTF. The CDR3 DNA sequence: TGTGCCATCAGTCGGGACGGTCTGGGCTACACCTTC.

This chain links TRBV4-1 with TRBJ2-3, with TRBD2 matching over 9 bases. J was trimmed by 2 bases and V by 0 bases; bases with no gene match: 6. The CDR3 sequence is 17 residues long. Germline lookup yields CDR1 MGHRA and CDR2 YSYEKL. DNA for the CDR3: TGCGCCAGCAGCCAAGATATAGCGGGGGTTATCACAGATACGCAGTATTTT. Its translation is CASSQDIAGVITDTQYF.

The genes are TRBV20-1 and TRBJ2-3; D gene ambiguous. The CDR3 consists of 13 residues. Trimming pared 0 bases from V and 6 bases from J, leaving 10 bases between. Germline assignment: CDR1 DFQATT and CDR2 SNEGSKA (reference sequence). CDR3 protein: CSARDPLSDTQYF. The CDR3 DNA sequence: TGCAGTGCTAGAGATCCCTTGTCTGATACGCAGTATTTT.

The gene calls are TRBV29-1 and TRBJ1-2; TRBD1 is a possible D gene (5 bases). The CDR3 has 13 residues. V dropped 3 bases and J dropped 4 bases, with 12 bases sitting between them. Germline values: CDR1 SQVTM, CDR2 ANQGSEA. As DNA, the CDR3 is TGCAGCGTTGAGGGGGGGGATCGCTATGGCTACACCTTC. Its protein is CSVEGGDRYGYTF.

The chain has TRBV7-9 and TRBJ2-7, with 8 positions matching TRBD1. The junction had 12 bases not matched to a gene; V was cut back by 5 bases and J by 3 bases. Germline values: CDR1 SEHNR, CDR2 FQNEAQ (reference sequence). CDR3 length equals 16 residues. CDR3 bases: TGTGCCAGCAGCCCTTTGGTTCAGGGGGCAGGCTACGAGCAGTACTTC. As protein: CASSPLVQGAGYEQYF.

The chain joins TRBV5-6 to TRBJ1-4, with D uncertain. CDR1 and CDR2 from the germline V gene are SGHDT and YYEEEE. The CDR3 loop spans 15 amino acids. V was trimmed by 5 bases and J by 8 bases, leaving 19 bases between them. This CDR3 is CASRKSLYGREKLFF. The CDR3 region has the DNA TGTGCCAGCAGGAAGAGCTTGTATGGGCGAGAAAAACTGTTTTTT.

The J gene is TRBJ2-7, the V gene TRBV9, with 7 bases identical to TRBD1. The CDR3 has 14 amino acids. Per germline, CDR1 SGDLS and CDR2 YYNGEE. Trimming at V came to 4 bases and at J to 3 bases, leaving 7 bases not matched to a gene. The CDR3 region is CASSTVAGGYEQYF. The DNA for the CDR3 is TGTGCCAGCAGCACCGTAGCAGGGGGCTACGAGCAGTACTTC.